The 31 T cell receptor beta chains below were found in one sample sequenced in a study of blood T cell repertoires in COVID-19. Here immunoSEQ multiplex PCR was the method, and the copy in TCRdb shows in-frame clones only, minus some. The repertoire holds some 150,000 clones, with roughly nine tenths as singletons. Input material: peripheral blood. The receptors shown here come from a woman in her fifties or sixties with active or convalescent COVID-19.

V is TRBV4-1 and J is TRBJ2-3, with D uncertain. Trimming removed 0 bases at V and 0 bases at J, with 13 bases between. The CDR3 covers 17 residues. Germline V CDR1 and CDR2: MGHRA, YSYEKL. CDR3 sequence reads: CASSQDWVGASTDTQYF. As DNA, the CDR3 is TGCGCCAGCAGCCAAGATTGGGTGGGCGCTAGCACAGATACGCAGTATTTT.

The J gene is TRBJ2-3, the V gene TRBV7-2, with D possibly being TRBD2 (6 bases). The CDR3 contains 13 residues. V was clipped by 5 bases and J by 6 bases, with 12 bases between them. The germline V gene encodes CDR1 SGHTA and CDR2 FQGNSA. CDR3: CASSPAGRDTQYF. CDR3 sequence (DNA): TGTGCCAGCAGCCCTGCGGGACGCGATACGCAGTATTTT.

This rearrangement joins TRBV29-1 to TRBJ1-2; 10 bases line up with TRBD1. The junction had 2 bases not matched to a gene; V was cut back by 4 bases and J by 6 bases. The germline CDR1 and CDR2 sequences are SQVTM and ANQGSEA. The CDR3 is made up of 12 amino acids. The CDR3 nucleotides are TGCAGCGTTGGGGGACAGGGGAATGGCTACACCTTC. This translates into CSVGGQGNGYTF. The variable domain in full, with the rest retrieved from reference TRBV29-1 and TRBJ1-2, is SAVISQKPSRDICQRGTSLTIQCQVDSQVTMMFWYRQQPGQSLTLIATANQGSEATYESGFVIDKFPISRPNLTFSTLTVSNMSPEDSSIYLCSVGGQGNGYTFGSGTRLTVV.

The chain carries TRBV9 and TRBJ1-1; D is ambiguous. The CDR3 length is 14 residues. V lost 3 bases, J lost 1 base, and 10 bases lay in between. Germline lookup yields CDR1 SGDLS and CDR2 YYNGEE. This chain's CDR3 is CASSETSGNTEAFF. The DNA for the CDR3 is TGTGCCAGCAGCGAAACCTCGGGGAACACTGAAGCTTTCTTT.

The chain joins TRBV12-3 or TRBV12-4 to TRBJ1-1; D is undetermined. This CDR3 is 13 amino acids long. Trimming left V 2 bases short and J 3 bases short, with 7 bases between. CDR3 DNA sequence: TGTGCCAGCAGTTTAATCTCTGACACTGAAGCTTTCTTT. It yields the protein CASSLISDTEAFF.

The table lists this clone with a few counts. The DNA for the CDR3 is TGTGCCAGCGAATCCGGGACAGGGGTCACCGGGGAGCTGTTTTTT. This encodes CASESGTGVTGELFF. This chain links TRBV11-3 with TRBJ2-2, with 10 bases fitting TRBD1. This CDR3 is built from 15 residues. Germline CDR1 and CDR2: SGHNT and YENEEA. The V and J ends lost 8 bases and 4 bases, in that order; junction bases with no gene match: 7.

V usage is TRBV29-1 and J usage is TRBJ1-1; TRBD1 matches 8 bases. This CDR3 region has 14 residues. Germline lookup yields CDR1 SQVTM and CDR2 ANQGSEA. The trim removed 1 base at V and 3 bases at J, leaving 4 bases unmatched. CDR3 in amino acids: CSVEVLQGDTEAFF. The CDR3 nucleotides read TGCAGCGTTGAAGTATTACAGGGGGACACTGAAGCTTTCTTT.

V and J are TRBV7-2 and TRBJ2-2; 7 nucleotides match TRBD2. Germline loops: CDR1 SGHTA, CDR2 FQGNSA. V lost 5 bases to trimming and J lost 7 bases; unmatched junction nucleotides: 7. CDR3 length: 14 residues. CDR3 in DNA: TGTGCCAGCAGCCCGTGGGGGGGAGACGGGGAGCTGTTTTTT. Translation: CASSPWGGDGELFF.

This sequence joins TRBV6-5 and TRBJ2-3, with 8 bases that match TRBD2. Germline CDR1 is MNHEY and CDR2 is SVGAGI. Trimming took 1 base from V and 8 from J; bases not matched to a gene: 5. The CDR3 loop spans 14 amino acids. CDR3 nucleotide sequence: TGTGCCAGCAGTTACTGGCGGGGGGAATCTACGCAGTATTTT. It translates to CASSYWRGESTQYF.

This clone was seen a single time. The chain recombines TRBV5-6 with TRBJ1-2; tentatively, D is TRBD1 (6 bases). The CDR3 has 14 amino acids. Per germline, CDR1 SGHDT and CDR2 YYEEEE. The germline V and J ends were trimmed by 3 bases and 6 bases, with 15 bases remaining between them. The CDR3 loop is CASSWGTPTNGYTF. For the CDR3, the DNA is TGTGCCAGCAGCTGGGGGACACCCACGAATGGCTACACCTTC. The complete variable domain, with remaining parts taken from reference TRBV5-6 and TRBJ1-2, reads DAGVTQSPTHLIKTRGQQVTLRCSPKSGHDTVSWYQQALGQGPQFIFQYYEEEERQRGNFPDRFSGHQFPNYSSELNVNALLLGDSALYLCASSWGTPTNGYTFGSGTRLTVV.

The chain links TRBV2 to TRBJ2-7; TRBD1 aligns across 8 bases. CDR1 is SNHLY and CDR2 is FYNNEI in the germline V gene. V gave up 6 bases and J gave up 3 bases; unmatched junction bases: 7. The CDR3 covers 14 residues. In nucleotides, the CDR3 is TGTGCCAGCAGGGATGACAGGGGATACTACGAGCAGTACTTC. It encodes CASRDDRGYYEQYF.

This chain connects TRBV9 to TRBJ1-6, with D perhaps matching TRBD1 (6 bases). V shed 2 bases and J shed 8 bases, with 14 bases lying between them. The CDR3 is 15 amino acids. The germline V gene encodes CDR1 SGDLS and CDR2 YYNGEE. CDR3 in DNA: TGTGCCAGCAGCGTCGAACCGGGACACGATTCACCCCTCCACTTT. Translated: CASSVEPGHDSPLHF.

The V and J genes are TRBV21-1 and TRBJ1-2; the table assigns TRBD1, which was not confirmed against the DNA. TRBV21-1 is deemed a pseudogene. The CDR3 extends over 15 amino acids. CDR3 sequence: CASSKGTGGIYGYTF. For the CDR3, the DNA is TGTGCCAGCAGCAAAGGGACAGGGGGCATCTATGGCTACACCTTC.

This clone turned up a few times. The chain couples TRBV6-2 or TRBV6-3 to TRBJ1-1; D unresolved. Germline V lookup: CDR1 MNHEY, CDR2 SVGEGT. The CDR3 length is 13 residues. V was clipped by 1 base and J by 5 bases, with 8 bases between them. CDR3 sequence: CASSYWTGTEAFF. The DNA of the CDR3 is TGTGCCAGCAGTTACTGGACGGGAACTGAAGCTTTCTTT.

This CDR3 reads CASWDSGIRGAEAFF. CDR3 coding DNA: TGTGCCAGCTGGGACAGCGGAATCAGGGGGGCTGAAGCTTTCTTT. This chain joins TRBV6-5 and TRBJ1-1; TRBD1 agrees at 7 bases. V shed 8 bases and J 6 bases; nucleotides not matched to a gene: 15. The CDR3 consists of 15 residues. Germline V gives CDR1 MNHEY, CDR2 SVGAGI.

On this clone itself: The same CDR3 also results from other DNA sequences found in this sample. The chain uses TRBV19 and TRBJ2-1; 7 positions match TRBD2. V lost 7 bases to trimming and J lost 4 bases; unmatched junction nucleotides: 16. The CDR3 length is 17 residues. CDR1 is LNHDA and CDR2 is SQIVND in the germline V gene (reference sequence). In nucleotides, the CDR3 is TGTGCCAGTACCTTCCAGCTTGCTCTAGCGGATTACAATGAGCAGTTCTTC. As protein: CASTFQLALADYNEQFF.

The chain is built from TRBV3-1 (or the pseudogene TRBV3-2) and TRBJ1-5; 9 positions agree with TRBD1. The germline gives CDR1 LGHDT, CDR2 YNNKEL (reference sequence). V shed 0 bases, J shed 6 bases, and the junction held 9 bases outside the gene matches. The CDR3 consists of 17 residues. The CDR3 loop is CASSQEVTGGIRQPQHF. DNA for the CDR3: TGTGCCAGCAGCCAAGAGGTTACAGGGGGCATACGTCAGCCCCAGCATTTT.

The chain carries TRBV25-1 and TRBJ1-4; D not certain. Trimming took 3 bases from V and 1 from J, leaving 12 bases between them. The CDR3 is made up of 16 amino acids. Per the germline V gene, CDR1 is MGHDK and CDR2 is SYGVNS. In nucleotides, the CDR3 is TGTGCCAGCAGTGAGGGAGCGGCACGAACTAATGAAAAACTGTTTTTT. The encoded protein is CASSEGAARTNEKLFF.

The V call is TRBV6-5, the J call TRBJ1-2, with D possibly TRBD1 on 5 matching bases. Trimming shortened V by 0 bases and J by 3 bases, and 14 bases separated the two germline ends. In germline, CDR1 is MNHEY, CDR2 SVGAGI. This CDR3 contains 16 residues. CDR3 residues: CASSYSTGTPDYGYTF. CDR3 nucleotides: TGTGCCAGCAGTTACTCAACCGGGACTCCCGACTATGGCTACACCTTC.

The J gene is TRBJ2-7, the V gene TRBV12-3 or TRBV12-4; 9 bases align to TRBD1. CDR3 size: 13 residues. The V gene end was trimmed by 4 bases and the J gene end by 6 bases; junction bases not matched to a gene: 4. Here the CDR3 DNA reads TGTGCCAGCAGTTCGGGACAGGGTGGCGAGCAGTACTTC. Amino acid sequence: CASSSGQGGEQYF.

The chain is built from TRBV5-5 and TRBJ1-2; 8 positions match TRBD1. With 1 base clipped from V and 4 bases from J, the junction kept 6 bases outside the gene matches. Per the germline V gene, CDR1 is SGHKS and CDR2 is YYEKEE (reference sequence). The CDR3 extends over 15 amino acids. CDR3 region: CASSLPGQGLYGYTF. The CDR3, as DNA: TGTGCCAGCAGCTTGCCCGGACAGGGCCTCTATGGCTACACCTTC.

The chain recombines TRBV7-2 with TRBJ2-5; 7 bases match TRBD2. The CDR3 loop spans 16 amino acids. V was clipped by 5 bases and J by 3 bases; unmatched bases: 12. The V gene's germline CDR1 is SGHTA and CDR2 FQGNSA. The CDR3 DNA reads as TGTGCCAGCAGCGGACGGGGGGATCCCAACAAAGAGACCCAGTACTTC. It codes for CASSGRGDPNKETQYF.

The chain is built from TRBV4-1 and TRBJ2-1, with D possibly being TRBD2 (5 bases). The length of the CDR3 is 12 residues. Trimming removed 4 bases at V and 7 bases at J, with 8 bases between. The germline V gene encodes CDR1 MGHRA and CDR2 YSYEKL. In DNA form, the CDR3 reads TGCGCCAGCAGCCCGGAGGAAAATGAGCAGTTCTTC. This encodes CASSPEENEQFF.

The CDR3 DNA is TGCGCCAGCAGCTTGGTCGCCGGCACCGGGGAGCTGTTTTTT. It encodes CASSLVAGTGELFF. The chain is built from TRBV5-1 and TRBJ2-2; D remains unclear. V shed 0 bases and J shed 4 bases, with 7 bases lying between them. Germline CDR1 reads SGHRS; CDR2 reads YFSETQ. This CDR3 is built from 14 residues. The variable domain in full, with the rest retrieved from reference TRBV5-1 and TRBJ2-2, is KAGVTQTPRYLIKTRGQQVTLSCSPISGHRSVSWYQQTPGQGLQFLFEYFSETQRNKGNFPGRFSGRQFSNSRSEMNVSTLELGDSALYLCASSLVAGTGELFFGEGSRLTVL.

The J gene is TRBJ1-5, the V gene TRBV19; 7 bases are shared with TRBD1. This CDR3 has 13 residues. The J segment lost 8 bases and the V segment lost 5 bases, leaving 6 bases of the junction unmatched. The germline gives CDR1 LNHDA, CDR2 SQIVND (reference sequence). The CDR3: CASSEQGNEPQHF. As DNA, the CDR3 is TGTGCCAGTAGTGAACAGGGGAATGAGCCCCAGCATTTT.

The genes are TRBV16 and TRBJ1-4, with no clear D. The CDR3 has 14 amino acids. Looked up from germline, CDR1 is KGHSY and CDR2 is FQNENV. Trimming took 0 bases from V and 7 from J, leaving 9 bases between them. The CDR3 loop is CASSQSSAVEKLFF. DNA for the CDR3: TGTGCCAGCAGCCAATCGTCCGCGGTTGAAAAACTGTTTTTT.

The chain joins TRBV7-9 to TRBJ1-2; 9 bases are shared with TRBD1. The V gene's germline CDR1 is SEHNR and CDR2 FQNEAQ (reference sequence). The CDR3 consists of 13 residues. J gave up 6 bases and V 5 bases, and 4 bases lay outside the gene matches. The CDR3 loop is CASSRRDRDGYTF. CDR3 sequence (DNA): TGTGCCAGCAGCCGCCGGGACAGGGATGGCTACACCTTC.

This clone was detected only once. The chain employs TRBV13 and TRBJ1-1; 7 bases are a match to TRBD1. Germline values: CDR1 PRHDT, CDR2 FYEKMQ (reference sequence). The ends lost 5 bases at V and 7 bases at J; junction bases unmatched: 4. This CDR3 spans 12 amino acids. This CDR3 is CASSQGQNEAFF. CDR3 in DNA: TGTGCCAGCAGCCAGGGACAGAATGAAGCTTTCTTT.

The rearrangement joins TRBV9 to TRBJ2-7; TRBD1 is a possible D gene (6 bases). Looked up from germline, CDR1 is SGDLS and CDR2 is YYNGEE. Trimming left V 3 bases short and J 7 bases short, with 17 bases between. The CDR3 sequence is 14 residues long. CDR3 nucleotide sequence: TGTGCCAGCAGCGGAGTGCCAGGGGTGGGGGAGCAGTACTTC. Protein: CASSGVPGVGEQYF.

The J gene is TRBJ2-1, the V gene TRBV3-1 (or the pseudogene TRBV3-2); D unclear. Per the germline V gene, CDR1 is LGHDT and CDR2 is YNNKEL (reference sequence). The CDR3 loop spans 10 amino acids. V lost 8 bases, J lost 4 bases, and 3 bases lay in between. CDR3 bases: TGTGCCAGCGAGTACAATGAGCAGTTCTTC. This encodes CASEYNEQFF.

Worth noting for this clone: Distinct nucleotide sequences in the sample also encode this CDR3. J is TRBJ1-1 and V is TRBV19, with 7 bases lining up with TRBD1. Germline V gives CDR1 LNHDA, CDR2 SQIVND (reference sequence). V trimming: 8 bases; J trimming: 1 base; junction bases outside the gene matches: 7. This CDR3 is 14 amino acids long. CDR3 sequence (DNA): TGTGCCAGTCGAGAGACAGGGCCGAACACTGAAGCTTTCTTT. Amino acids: CASRETGPNTEAFF.